These 25 T cell receptor beta chains were sequenced from one sample in a study of T cell responses to AZD1222 COVID-19 vaccine. Method: immunoSEQ multiplex PCR; TCRdb's copy keeps in-frame clones and lacks some. Among 130,000 or so clones listed, around 92% were seen once. The sample consisted of peripheral blood, taken on day 0 of AZD1222 vaccination. The origin of the receptors is an adult in good health.

V gene TRBV11-1 combines with J gene TRBJ2-3; unclear D gene. Trimming removed 5 bases from V and 13 bases from J, with 19 bases in between. This CDR3 has 13 amino acids. CDR1 SGHAT and CDR2 FQDESV come from the germline V gene (reference sequence). The CDR3 nucleotides are TGTGCCAGCAGCCCCGAACCCGGGTATGAGGAGTATTTT. As protein: CASSPEPGYEEYF.

The CDR3 region has the DNA TGTGCCAGCAGCCATCCAGGGACTAGCGGAACCTACGAGCAGTACTTC. Translated: CASSHPGTSGTYEQYF. The rearrangement links TRBV11-2 to TRBJ2-7, with TRBD2 matching 11 bases. From germline, CDR1 is SGHAT and CDR2 FQNNGV. CDR3 length: 16 residues. V dropped 5 bases and J dropped 2; count of bases not matched to a gene: 8.

V and J are TRBV7-9 and TRBJ2-6; TRBD1 aligns across 7 bases. There are 18 residues in the CDR3. The germline gives CDR1 SEHNR, CDR2 FQNEAQ (reference sequence). Germline trimming cut 5 bases from V and 0 bases from J; bases unmatched to any gene: 10. The DNA of the CDR3 is TGTGCCAGCAGCCACACTCCGGGACAGAACTCTGGGGCCAACGTCCTGACTTTC. Translating gives CASSHTPGQNSGANVLTF. Drawing the rest from reference TRBV7-9 and TRBJ2-6, the complete variable domain is DTGVSQNPRHKITKRGQNVTFRCDPISEHNRLYWYRQTLGQGPEFLTYFQNEAQLEKSRLLSDRFSAERPKGSFSTLEIQRTEQGDSAMYLCASSHTPGQNSGANVLTFGAGSRLTVL.

The chain couples TRBV19 to TRBJ2-5; 9 nucleotides match TRBD2. The V gene end was trimmed by 1 base and the J gene end by 4 bases; junction bases not matched to a gene: 7. CDR3 length: 16 residues. Germline V lookup: CDR1 LNHDA, CDR2 SQIVND (reference sequence). The CDR3 coding sequence is TGTGCCAGTAGTATAGGGCGGGAGGGCACTTCAGAGACCCAGTACTTC. Its protein product is CASSIGREGTSETQYF.

The chain has TRBV5-5 and TRBJ1-4, with 7 nucleotides matching TRBD1. CDR3 size: 15 residues. The trim removed 6 bases at V and 14 bases at J, leaving 19 bases unmatched. Germline lookup yields CDR1 SGHKS and CDR2 YYEKEE (reference sequence). CDR3 DNA sequence: TGTGCCAGCAACCGCCTCCAGGACAGGCCCCGTAAGCTGTTTTTT. Its translation: CASNRLQDRPRKLFF.

The V gene is TRBV27, the J gene TRBJ1-2; 8 nucleotides align to TRBD1. The CDR3 runs to 14 residues. Trimming at V came to 5 bases and at J to 8 bases, leaving 10 bases not matched to a gene. CDR1 is MNHEY and CDR2 is SMNVEV in the germline V gene (reference sequence). The CDR3 loop reads CASSADRGRGGYTF. The CDR3 DNA is TGTGCCAGCAGTGCAGACAGGGGTAGAGGGGGCTACACCTTC.

This clone turned up a few times. The rearrangement links TRBV6-5 to TRBJ2-3, with 8 bases fitting TRBD1. The CDR3 runs to 13 residues. Unmatched junction bases numbered 3, after V lost 10 bases and J lost 0 bases. Germline assignment: CDR1 MNHEY and CDR2 SVGAGI. CDR3 in amino acids: CATRGLSTDTQYF. The CDR3 DNA sequence: TGTGCCACCAGGGGGCTAAGCACAGATACGCAGTATTTT.

The table lists this clone with a count of one. V and J are TRBV4-2 and TRBJ2-7, with TRBD2 matching 8 bases. The V gene's germline CDR1 is LGHNA and CDR2 YNFKEQ. The J segment lost 3 bases and the V segment lost 1 base, leaving 8 bases of the junction unmatched. The CDR3 runs to 16 residues. CDR3 DNA sequence: TGTGCCAGCAGCCAAGTTGTGGGAAGCGGGGGCTACGAGCAGTACTTC. Its protein is CASSQVVGSGGYEQYF.

This chain uses TRBV9 with TRBJ2-3; D unclear. V dropped 0 bases and J dropped 8 bases, with 13 bases sitting between them. The length of the CDR3 is 14 residues. The germline CDR1 and CDR2 sequences are SGDLS and YYNGEE. CDR3 sequence: CASSVESSHGTQYF. CDR3 nucleotides: TGTGCCAGCAGCGTAGAGAGTAGCCATGGTACGCAGTATTTT.

The chain is built from TRBV25-1 and TRBJ2-3; weak D call: TRBD2 (6 bases). V was pared by 3 bases and J by 5 bases, with 15 bases between. Germline loops: CDR1 MGHDK, CDR2 SYGVNS. CDR3 size: 15 residues. CDR3 nucleotides: TGTGCCAGCAGTGATCCCATGGGGGAGGTAGATACGCAGTATTTT. This encodes CASSDPMGEVDTQYF.

V is TRBV5-6 and J is TRBJ1-6; D is perhaps TRBD1 (5 bases). The CDR3 consists of 15 residues. Trimming shortened V by 4 bases and J by 9 bases, and 17 bases separated the two germline ends. CDR1 and CDR2 from the germline V gene are SGHDT and YYEEEE. The DNA of the CDR3 is TGTGCCAGCAGCCCCCATCCAGGGAAGGGTTCACCCCTCCACTTT. It specifies CASSPHPGKGSPLHF.

The chain recombines TRBV20-1 with TRBJ1-5, with D hard to call. Looked up from germline, CDR1 is DFQATT and CDR2 is SNEGSKA (reference sequence). V lost 5 bases to trimming and J lost 6 bases, with 8 bases between them. The CDR3 loop spans 11 amino acids. For the CDR3, the DNA is TGCAGTGCTTCCCGGGGTCAGCCCCAGCATTTT. Its translation is CSASRGQPQHF.

The chain employs TRBV9 and TRBJ2-7, with D possibly TRBD1 on 5 matching bases. The germline V and J ends were trimmed by 0 bases and 0 bases, with 10 bases remaining between them. CDR3 length: 15 amino acids. Germline CDR1 is SGDLS and CDR2 is YYNGEE. CDR3 protein: CASSVGLRDSYEQYF. The CDR3 DNA reads TGTGCCAGCAGCGTAGGTCTCAGGGACTCCTACGAGCAGTACTTC.

The genes are TRBV12-5 and TRBJ2-2, with 11 bases fitting TRBD2. Per the germline V gene, CDR1 is LGHNT and CDR2 is FRNRAP. This CDR3 region has 17 residues. V shed 2 bases, J shed 5 bases, and the junction held 7 bases outside the gene matches. The CDR3 protein is CASGLITSGSRTGELFF. The CDR3 DNA is TGTGCTAGTGGTTTGATAACTAGCGGGAGTCGGACCGGGGAGCTGTTTTTT.

The chain carries TRBV19 and TRBJ2-3, with TRBD2 matching over 9 bases. The junction had 9 bases not matched to a gene; V was cut back by 0 bases and J by 5 bases. This CDR3 has 17 amino acids. CDR1 and CDR2 from the germline V gene are LNHDA and SQIVND (reference sequence). In nucleotides, the CDR3 is TGTGCCAGTAGTATAGATCCCCCGGCTAGCGGGGAAGATACGCAGTATTTT. Its protein product is CASSIDPPASGEDTQYF.

This rearrangement joins TRBV3-1 (or the pseudogene TRBV3-2) to TRBJ1-1; the D gene is possibly TRBD1 (5 bases). This CDR3 comprises 13 residues. CDR1 is LGHDT and CDR2 is YNNKEL in the germline V gene (reference sequence). V dropped 6 bases and J dropped 2 bases, with 10 bases sitting between them. CDR3 coding DNA: TGTGCCAGCAGGGCCGGGGCCAACACTGAAGCTTTCTTT. Protein product: CASRAGANTEAFF.

This chain connects TRBV20-1 to TRBJ2-4, with TRBD2 matching over 9 bases. Germline CDR1 is DFQATT and CDR2 is SNEGSKA (reference sequence). V trimming: 5 bases; J trimming: 7 bases; junction bases outside the gene matches: 0. This CDR3 comprises 11 residues. This chain's CDR3 is CSAGLANIQYF. Written as DNA, the CDR3 is TGCAGTGCTGGACTAGCGAACATTCAGTACTTC.

The rearrangement uses TRBV29-1 and TRBJ2-1; a possible D gene is TRBD2 (7 bases). The ends were cut back, 6 bases at V and 9 bases at J, with 18 bases in the middle. Germline CDR1 reads SQVTM; CDR2 reads ANQGSEA. The CDR3 is 13 residues long. The CDR3 loop is CSVCEGGWSEQFF. CDR3 nucleotide sequence: TGCAGCGTGTGCGAGGGGGGGTGGTCTGAGCAGTTCTTC.

The rearrangement uses TRBV7-9 and TRBJ1-1; TRBD1 might be the D (5 bases). The CDR3 is 15 residues long. Per germline, CDR1 SEHNR and CDR2 FQNEAQ (reference sequence). V shed 6 bases and J shed 1 base, with 15 bases lying between them. The CDR3 DNA sequence: TGTGCCAGCAGAAGGCAGGGTTTAGAGAACACTGAAGCTTTCTTT. It codes for CASRRQGLENTEAFF.

This chain joins TRBV28 and TRBJ1-2; tentatively, D is TRBD1 (5 bases). Germline CDR1 reads MDHEN; CDR2 reads SYDVKM. V gave up 2 bases and J gave up 8 bases, with 12 bases separating them. The CDR3 loop spans 13 amino acids. This chain's CDR3 is CASSLMGGDGYTF. The CDR3, as DNA: TGTGCCAGCAGTTTAATGGGGGGGGACGGCTACACCTTC.

The rearrangement joins TRBV2 to TRBJ2-3; D uncertain. The germline gives CDR1 SNHLY, CDR2 FYNNEI. V was shortened by 3 bases and J by 4 bases, with 5 bases between the two germline ends. The CDR3 spans 12 residues. CDR3 nucleotide sequence: TGTGCCAGCAGTGAGTTCTCAGATACGCAGTATTTT. This encodes CASSEFSDTQYF.

The rearrangement uses TRBV4-1 and TRBJ1-2; D gene ambiguous. Per the germline V gene, CDR1 is MGHRA and CDR2 is YSYEKL. CDR3 length: 16 amino acids. V was trimmed by 0 bases and J by 5 bases, leaving 16 bases between them. CDR3 coding DNA: TGCGCCAGCAGCCAAGAACTCGGACTAGGATATTATGGCTACACCTTC. Protein product: CASSQELGLGYYGYTF.

V and J are TRBV6-5 and TRBJ1-1, with D possibly matching TRBD1 (6 bases). The germline V gene encodes CDR1 MNHEY and CDR2 SVGAGI. The V end was cut by 6 bases, the J end by 0 bases, with 8 bases between. The CDR3 is made up of 13 amino acids. The CDR3 is CASSGQLNTEAFF. The CDR3 region has the DNA TGTGCCAGCAGCGGACAGCTGAACACTGAAGCTTTCTTT.

The gene calls are TRBV27 and TRBJ2-2; D might be TRBD1 (5 bases). This CDR3 is 17 amino acids long. Germline CDR1 reads MNHEY; CDR2 reads SMNVEV (reference sequence). V was clipped by 7 bases and J by 3 bases, with 21 bases between them. CDR3: CASMYIPGNRYTGELFF. Here the CDR3 DNA reads TGTGCCAGCATGTACATCCCGGGTAACAGGTACACCGGGGAGCTGTTTTTT.

V gene TRBV18 combines with J gene TRBJ2-2; 8 nucleotides match TRBD1. V lost 4 bases, J lost 1 base, and 5 bases stayed unmatched. CDR3 length: 16 amino acids. Germline values: CDR1 KGHSH, CDR2 LQKENI. The CDR3 reads CASSRVGQGNTGELFF. The CDR3 nucleotides read TGTGCCAGCTCACGAGTCGGACAGGGGAACACCGGGGAGCTGTTTTTT.